This T cell receptor (beta chain) was observed in a study of blood T cell repertoires in COVID-19. The CDR3 is made up of 17 amino acids. The V gene's germline CDR1 is LGHDT and CDR2 YNNKEL (reference sequence). The J segment lost 7 bases and the V segment lost 0 bases, leaving 7 bases of the junction unmatched. The data were produced by immunoSEQ multiplex PCR, yet TCRdb's version contains in-frame clones alone and is incomplete. The sample has 200,000 or so clones; less than 90% are singletons. The rearrangement joins TRBV3-1 (or the pseudogene TRBV3-2) to TRBJ2-3; 13 nucleotides line up with TRBD2. Input material: peripheral blood. The TCR sequence derives from a woman aged 45-60 years with acute or convalescent COVID-19. The CDR3 sequence: CASSQDRTSGRINTQYF. For the CDR3, the DNA is TGTGCCAGCAGCCAAGACCGGACTAGCGGGAGAATAAATACGCAGTATTTT.